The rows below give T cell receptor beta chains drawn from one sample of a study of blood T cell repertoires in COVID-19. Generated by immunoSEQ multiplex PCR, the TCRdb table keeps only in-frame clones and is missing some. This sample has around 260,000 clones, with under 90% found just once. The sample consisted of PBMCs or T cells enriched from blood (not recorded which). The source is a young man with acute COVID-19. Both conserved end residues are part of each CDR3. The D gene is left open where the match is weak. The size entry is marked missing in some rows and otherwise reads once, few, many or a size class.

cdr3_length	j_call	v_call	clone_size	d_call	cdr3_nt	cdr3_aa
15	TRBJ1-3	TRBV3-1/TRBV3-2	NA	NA	TGTGCCAGCAGCCCTCAGGGGCTATTTGGAAACACCATATATTTT	CASSPQGLFGNTIYF
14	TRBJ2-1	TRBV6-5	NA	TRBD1	TGTGCCAGCAGTTACTCGGGACAGGGGAATGAGCAGTTCTTC	CASSYSGQGNEQFF
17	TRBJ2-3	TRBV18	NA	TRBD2	TGTGCCAGCTCACCTCCCATAGCGGGGCCTAGCACAGATACGCAGTATTTT	CASSPPIAGPSTDTQYF
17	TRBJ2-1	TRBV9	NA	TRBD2	TGTGCCAGCAGCGTAGGAGCTGGACTAGGGCGGGGAAATGAGCAGTTCTTC	CASSVGAGLGRGNEQFF
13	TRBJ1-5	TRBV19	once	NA	TGTGCCAGTAGCCCTGCGGTTAATCAGCCCCAGCATTTT	CASSPAVNQPQHF
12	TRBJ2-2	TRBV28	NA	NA	TGTGCCAGCAGTTCAGGGACCGGGGAGCTGTTTTTT	CASSSGTGELFF
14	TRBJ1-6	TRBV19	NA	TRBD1	TGTGCCAGTAGCCCCGGACAGGGTAATTCACCCCTCCACTTT	CASSPGQGNSPLHF
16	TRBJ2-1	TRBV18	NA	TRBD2	TGTGCCAGCTCACCCCTAAGGACTAGCCCTGAGGGTGAGCAGTTCTTC	CASSPLRTSPEGEQFF
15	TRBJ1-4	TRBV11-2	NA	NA	TGTGCCAGCAGCCCACAGGGCGCCTTGAATGAAAAACTGTTTTTT	CASSPQGALNEKLFF
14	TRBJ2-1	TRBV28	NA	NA	TGTGCCAGCAGCGTCCCCCGGGGCTACAATGAGCAGTTCTTC	CASSVPRGYNEQFF
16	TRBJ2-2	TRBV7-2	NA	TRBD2	TGTGCCAGCAGCTTAGCGGCGGGAGGCCCCACCGGGGAGCTGTTTTTT	CASSLAAGGPTGELFF
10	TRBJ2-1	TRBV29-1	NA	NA	TGCAGCGTTGCCAGTGCGGGACAGTTCTTC	CSVASAGQFF
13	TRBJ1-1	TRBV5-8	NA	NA	TGTGCCAGCAGAACCCCCATTGGGTCACAGGCTTTCTTT	CASRTPIGSQAFF
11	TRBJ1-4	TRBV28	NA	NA	TGTGCCAGCAAGGGGGATGAAAAACTGTTTTTT	CASKGDEKLFF
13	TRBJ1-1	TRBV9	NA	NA	TGTGCCAGCAGCGTAGGTTCCCGGGGTGAAGCTTTCTTT	CASSVGSRGEAFF
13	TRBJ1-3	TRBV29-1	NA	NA	TGCAGCGCCCAAACCGGTCTCGGAAACACCATATATTTT	CSAQTGLGNTIYF
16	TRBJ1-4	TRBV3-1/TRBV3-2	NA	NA	TGTGCCAGCAGCCAAGCGATGGGGGGTACTAATGAAAAACTGTTTTTT	CASSQAMGGTNEKLFF
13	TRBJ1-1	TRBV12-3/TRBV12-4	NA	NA	TGTGCCAGCAGGCCCGCTGGAGGTCCTGAAGCTTTCTTT	CASRPAGGPEAFF
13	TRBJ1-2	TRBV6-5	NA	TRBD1	TGTGCCTCCGACAGGGGCCGTAACTATGGCTACACCTTC	CASDRGRNYGYTF
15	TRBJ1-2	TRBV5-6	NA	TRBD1	TGTGCCAGCAGCCCCAGGACAGGGCCATCCCGTGGCTACACCTTC	CASSPRTGPSRGYTF
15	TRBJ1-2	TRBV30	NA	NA	TGTGCCTGGAGTGTACTTGTGACAGCCAACTATGGCTACACCTTC	CAWSVLVTANYGYTF
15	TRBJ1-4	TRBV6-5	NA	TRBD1	TGTGCCAGCAGTATGGGACAGGGTTCGCGCGAAAAACTGTTTTTT	CASSMGQGSREKLFF
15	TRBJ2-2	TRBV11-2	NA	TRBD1	TGTGCCAGCAGCCCAGGGGGCGCGAACACCGGGGAGCTGTTTTTT	CASSPGGANTGELFF
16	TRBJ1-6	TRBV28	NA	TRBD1	TGTGCCAGCAGTTTGCGCCGGGACAGCTTCAATTCACCCCTCCACTTT	CASSLRRDSFNSPLHF
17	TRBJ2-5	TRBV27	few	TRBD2	TGTGCCAGCAGTTCCTACACGGGACTAGCGGTACAAGAGACCCAGTACTTC	CASSSYTGLAVQETQYF
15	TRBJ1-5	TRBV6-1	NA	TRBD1	TGTGCCAGCAGTGAGGTGACAGGGGGTGCGAAGCCCCAGCATTTT	CASSEVTGGAKPQHF
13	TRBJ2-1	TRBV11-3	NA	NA	TGTGCCAGCAGCTTGGAGGAGGCTCATGAGCAGTTCTTC	CASSLEEAHEQFF
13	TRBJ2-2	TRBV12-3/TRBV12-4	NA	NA	TGTGCCAGCAGTATTTTTCGGCAGGGTGAGCTGTTTTTT	CASSIFRQGELFF
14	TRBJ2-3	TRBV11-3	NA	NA	TGTGCCAGCAGCTTGGGGAGAACGTCAGATACGCAGTATTTT	CASSLGRTSDTQYF
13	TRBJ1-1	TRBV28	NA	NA	TGTGCCAGCAGTCTCCCTGGAGGCACTGAAGCTTTCTTT	CASSLPGGTEAFF
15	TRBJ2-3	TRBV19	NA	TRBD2	TGTGCCAGTAGAAAACTAGCGGCTAGCACAGATACGCAGTATTTT	CASRKLAASTDTQYF
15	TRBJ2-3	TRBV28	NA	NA	TGTGCCAGCAGTTCAACGGACAGTTATACAGATACGCAGTATTTT	CASSSTDSYTDTQYF
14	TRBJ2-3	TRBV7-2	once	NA	TGTGCCAGCAGCTCCTTCGGGGGTACAGATACGCAGTATTTT	CASSSFGGTDTQYF
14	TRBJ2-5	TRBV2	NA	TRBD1	TGTGCCAGCGCAGGGGGCGCGGGTCAAGAGACCCAGTACTTC	CASAGGAGQETQYF
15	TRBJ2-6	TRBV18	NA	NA	TGTGCCAGCTCACCACCAGGGGGAGGGGCCAACGTCCTGACTTTC	CASSPPGGGANVLTF
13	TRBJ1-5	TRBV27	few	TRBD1	TGTGCCAGCAGTACAGGGGAGACTCAGCCCCAGCATTTT	CASSTGETQPQHF
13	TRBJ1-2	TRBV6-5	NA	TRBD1	TGTGCCAGCGGGGATTACAGGGGGTATGGCTACACCTTC	CASGDYRGYGYTF
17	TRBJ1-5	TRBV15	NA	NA	TGTGCCACCAGCAGAGAACAGGCTATCTTTAGCAATCAGCCCCAGCATTTT	CATSREQAIFSNQPQHF
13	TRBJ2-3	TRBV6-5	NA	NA	TGTGCCAGTGGGCCGGCTAGCACAGATACGCAGTATTTT	CASGPASTDTQYF
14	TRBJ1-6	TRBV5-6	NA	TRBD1	TGTGCCAGCAGCCCCGGACAGGGATATTCACCCCTCCACTTT	CASSPGQGYSPLHF
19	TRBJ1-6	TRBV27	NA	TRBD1	TGTGCCAGCAGTTTTGCCCAACAGGGGCTCGCCTCCTATAATTCACCCCTCCACTTT	CASSFAQQGLASYNSPLHF
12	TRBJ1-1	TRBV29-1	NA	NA	TGCAGCGCCAACCAGGCGAACACTGAAGCTTTCTTT	CSANQANTEAFF
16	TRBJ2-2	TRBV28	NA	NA	TGTGCCAGCATCGAGCAGGGAGCGGGCGGGACCGGGGAGCTGTTTTTT	CASIEQGAGGTGELFF
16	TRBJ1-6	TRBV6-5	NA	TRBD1	TGTGCCAGCAGTTATCGGGACAGGGCGAATAATTCACCCCTCCACTTT	CASSYRDRANNSPLHF
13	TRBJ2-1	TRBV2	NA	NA	TGTGCCAGCCTCCTGCCCCCAGGGGGGGAGCAGTTCTTC	CASLLPPGGEQFF
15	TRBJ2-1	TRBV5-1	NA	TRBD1	TGCGCCAGCAGCTTGGTCCCGACAGGGGATAATGAGCAGTTCTTC	CASSLVPTGDNEQFF
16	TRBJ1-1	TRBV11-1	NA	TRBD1	TGTGCCAGCAGCTTCAACGGACAGGCCGCGAACACTGAAGCTTTCTTT	CASSFNGQAANTEAFF
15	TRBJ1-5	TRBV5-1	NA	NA	TGCGCCAGCAGCAAGGACAGCTATAGCAATCAGCCCCAGCATTTT	CASSKDSYSNQPQHF
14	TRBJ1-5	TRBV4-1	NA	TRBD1	TGCGCCAGCAGCCATACAGGGGACGGTCAGCCCCAGCATTTT	CASSHTGDGQPQHF
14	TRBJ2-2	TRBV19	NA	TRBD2	TGTGCCACCTGGCGGGGGTTGAACACCGGGGAGCTGTTTTTT	CATWRGLNTGELFF
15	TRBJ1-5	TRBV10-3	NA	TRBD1	TGTGCCATCAGTGAGCAGGACAGGGCAAGCCAGCCCCAGCATTTT	CAISEQDRASQPQHF